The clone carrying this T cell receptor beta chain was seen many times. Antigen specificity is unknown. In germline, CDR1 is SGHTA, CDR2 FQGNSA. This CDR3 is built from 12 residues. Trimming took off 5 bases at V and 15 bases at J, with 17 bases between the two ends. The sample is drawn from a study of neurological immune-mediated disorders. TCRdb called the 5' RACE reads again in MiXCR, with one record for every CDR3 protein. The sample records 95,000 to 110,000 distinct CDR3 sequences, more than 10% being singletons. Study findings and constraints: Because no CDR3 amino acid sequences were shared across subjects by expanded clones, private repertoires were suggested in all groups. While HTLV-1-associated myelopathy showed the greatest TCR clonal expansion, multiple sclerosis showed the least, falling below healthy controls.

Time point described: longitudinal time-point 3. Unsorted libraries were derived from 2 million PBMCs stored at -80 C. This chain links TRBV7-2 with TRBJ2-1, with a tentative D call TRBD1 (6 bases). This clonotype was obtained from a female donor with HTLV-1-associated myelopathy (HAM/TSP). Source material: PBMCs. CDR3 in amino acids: CASSPPGQFPFF. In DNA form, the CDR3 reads TGTGCCAGCAGCCCTCCCGGACAGTTCCCGTTCTTC.